This TCR beta chain was documented in a study of blood T cells in healthy people across ages. After removal of 3 bases from V and 6 bases from J, the junction contained 7 bases not matched to a gene. Germline loops: CDR1 KGHSH, CDR2 LQKENI. The CDR3 length is 15 residues. In regard to this clonotype: Its specificity is not known.

Notes on the study in general: Estimated diversity, derived from one million T cells, was regarded as an underestimate.

Through a sample-barcoded 5' primer and a J-beta primer mix, a second PCR was run for 7 to 11 cycles. Every sample returned 2.5 million or more CDR3-containing paired-end reads. TCRdb redid the calling of the 5' RACE reads with MiXCR, one entry per CDR3 protein. The profile shows more than 1,400,000 distinct CDR3 sequences, roughly 40% of them singletons. The sample providers were healthy Caucasian people from Russia, aged roughly 6 to 95. PBMCs numbering at least 6.5 million were isolated per sample. This receptor was taken from a woman in her late teens or twenties in good health. The chain couples TRBV18 to TRBJ2-1; 8 bases are a match to TRBD2. The sequenced sample consisted of blood. CDR3 sequence: CASSPPGLEINEQFF. In nucleotides, the CDR3 is TGTGCCAGCTCACCCCCGGGACTAGAAATCAATGAGCAGTTCTTC. Using reference TRBV18 and TRBJ2-1 for the parts outside the CDR3, the full variable domain is NAGVMQNPRHLVRRRGQEARLRCSPMKGHSHVYWYRQLPEEGLKFMVYLQKENIIDESGMPKERFSAEFPKEGPSILRIQQVVRGDSAAYFCASSPPGLEINEQFFGPGTRLTVL.